The source of this T cell receptor (beta chain) is a study of CXCR3-negative and CXCR3-positive naive CD8 T cells. Study-level points and caveats: TRBV-TRBJ usage was similar across naive CXCR3 subsets but distinct in memory cells. Cryopreservation partially decreased CXCR3 expression, and most assays used fresh PBMCs. Each naive subset displayed comparably high diversity, whereas memory CD8+ cells displayed much lower diversity.

CD45RO-CCR7+CD27+CD95- marked naive CD8+ T cells. A remark on this clonotype: Its antigen is as yet unknown.

This CDR3 region has 14 residues. Germline values: CDR1 SQVTM, CDR2 ANQGSEA. The study made its TRB cDNA libraries by 5' RACE, adding UMI labels. Reanalyzing the 5' RACE reads, TCRdb keeps one entry per CDR3 protein, without DNA. This repertoire includes about 90,000 distinct CDR3 sequences. The sequencing input was naive CXCR3- CD8+ T cells from blood. This sample's subset: CD45RO-CCR7+CD27+CD95- naive CD8+ T cells lacking CXCR3 (TNR3-). This sequence joins TRBV29-1 and TRBJ2-2; TCRdb proposes TRBD2, but this gene call is untestable without DNA. The clonotype comes from a human donor in good health. Some clones in this sample may be carry-over from other donors' samples. This CDR3 reads CTVTGGPNTGELFF.